Shown below are 2 T cell receptor beta chains from a single sample sequenced in a study of tumor and adjacent non-tumor tissue in lung cancer. This sample's RNA came from whole unsorted tissue. TCRbeta libraries were built with three rounds of nested PCR, modified from ARM-PCR. From the multiplex PCR reads, TCRdb called clonotypes with MiXCR, one entry per CDR3 protein. This sample has 110,000 or so distinct CDR3 sequences, with about 75% found just once. Input material: lung tumor tissue. Source of these receptors: an older woman with non-small cell lung cancer.

As regards this clonotype: The germline gene is not matched at one end of the junction; a read error may be the cause. V gene TRBV11-3 combines with J gene TRBJ2-1, with TRBD2 matching over 13 bases. CDR1 is SGHNT, CDR2 YENEEA, per germline. The CDR3 has 15 residues. In DNA form, the CDR3 reads TGTGCCAGCAGTAAAGGGACTAGCGGGATTGTTGAGAAGTTCTTC. It specifies CASSKGTSGIVEKFF.

Only one count was recorded for this clonotype. Sequence at one end of the junction differs from germline and may be a read error. This chain links TRBV7-9 with TRBJ2-5; no definite D call. The germline CDR1 and CDR2 sequences are SEHNR and FQNEAQ (reference sequence). The CDR3 is made up of 14 amino acids. The CDR3 coding sequence is TGTGCCAGCAGCCTCAGTCTGAAACAAGAGTCCCAGTACTTC. Translating gives CASSLSLKQESQYF.